These 28 T cell receptor beta chains originate from one sample sequenced in a study of PD-1 blockade in classical Hodgkin lymphoma. Clones were read by immunoSEQ multiplex PCR, and TCRdb kept only the in-frame ones, dropping some. The table has fewer than 15,000 clones, about 91% seen once; the top ten hold roughly a tenth. Every single patient, without exception, relapsed after autologous stem cell transplantation, and brentuximab vedotin exposure varied. Material: peripheral blood mononuclear cells (PBMCs), obtained at baseline. The receptor set was obtained from a human donor with classical Hodgkin lymphoma.

V and J are TRBV29-1 and TRBJ2-7; the match to TRBD1 covers 10 bases. Germline V gene data show CDR1 as SQVTM and CDR2 as ANQGSEA. The CDR3 contains 13 residues. V was clipped by 7 bases and J by 3 bases; unmatched bases: 6. As DNA, the CDR3 is TGCAGCGCGGGACAGGGGTTTGGCTACGAGCAGTACTTC. Its translation: CSAGQGFGYEQYF.

This chain connects TRBV28 to TRBJ1-5; D ambiguous. Germline-derived CDR1 and CDR2 are MDHEN and SYDVKM. CDR3 size: 13 residues. V was pared by 5 bases and J by 4 bases, with 9 bases between. The CDR3, as DNA: TGTGCCAGCAGTGTCCCCCCAAATCAGCCCCAGCATTTT. This gives the protein CASSVPPNQPQHF.

In its sample, this clone was seen once. V usage is TRBV7-3 and J usage is TRBJ2-3; 12 bases are a match to TRBD2. V lost 0 bases and J lost 5; bases outside the gene matches: 6. CDR3 length equals 17 residues. The germline gives CDR1 SGHTA, CDR2 FQGTGA. CDR3 amino acids: CASSLTPSGGAQDTQYF. As DNA, the CDR3 is TGTGCCAGCAGCTTAACCCCTAGCGGGGGGGCCCAAGATACGCAGTATTTT.

The sample holds one count of this clone. The V and J genes are TRBV5-1 and TRBJ1-1, with a weak D call TRBD1 (5 bases). V was cut by 5 bases and J by 7 bases, with 18 bases left in between. The CDR3 runs to 14 residues. Germline CDR1 reads SGHRS; CDR2 reads YFSETQ. CDR3 region: CASRAPGREIEAFF. In DNA, the CDR3 is TGCGCCAGCAGAGCCCCGGGACGGGAAATTGAAGCTTTCTTT. Looking up the rest from reference TRBV5-1 and TRBJ1-1 gives the full variable domain: KAGVTQTPRYLIKTRGQQVTLSCSPISGHRSVSWYQQTPGQGLQFLFEYFSETQRNKGNFPGRFSGRQFSNSRSEMNVSTLELGDSALYLCASRAPGREIEAFFGQGTRLTVV.

This clone is a singleton in its sample. This sequence joins TRBV30 and TRBJ1-1; D is possibly TRBD1 (5 bases). The CDR3 consists of 13 residues. The germline CDR1 and CDR2 sequences are GTSNPN and SVGIG (reference sequence). V lost 4 bases, J lost 5 bases, and 14 bases lay in between. CDR3 nucleotides: TGTGCCTGGACCCCCCACGGGGGTACTGAAGCTTTCTTT. Translated, it gives CAWTPHGGTEAFF.

The gene calls are TRBV9 and TRBJ2-7, with 7 bases fitting TRBD2. Germline V gene lookup returns CDR1 SGDLS and CDR2 YYNGEE. The ends lost 0 bases at V and 3 bases at J; junction bases unmatched: 3. This CDR3 contains 14 residues. Here the CDR3 DNA reads TGTGCCAGCAGCGTAGCGGCGGGGGACTACGAGCAGTACTTC. Its protein is CASSVAAGDYEQYF.

In DNA, the CDR3 is TGTGCCAGCAGTTTATCCGCGAGGAGCTCCTACGAGCAGTACTTC. This sequence encodes CASSLSARSSYEQYF. This chain uses TRBV27 with TRBJ2-7; D unresolved. From germline, CDR1 is MNHEY and CDR2 SMNVEV (reference sequence). This CDR3 has 15 amino acids. Between the trimmed V and J ends, which lost 0 bases and 0 bases, there was a span of 9 bases.

This chain connects TRBV19 to TRBJ1-2, with D possibly matching TRBD1 (5 bases). CDR1 and CDR2 from the germline V gene are LNHDA and SQIVND (reference sequence). This CDR3 region has 11 residues. Trimming shortened V by 3 bases and J by 7 bases, and 6 bases separated the two germline ends. This CDR3 is CASSIGGGYTF. The CDR3 nucleotides are TGTGCCAGTAGTATTGGGGGTGGCTACACCTTC.

This clone was seen once. This sequence joins TRBV5-1 and TRBJ1-1; a possible D gene is TRBD1 (5 bases). CDR1 and CDR2 from the germline V gene are SGHRS and YFSETQ. The germline V and J ends were trimmed by 4 bases and 0 bases, with 10 bases remaining between them. The CDR3 runs to 14 residues. CDR3 sequence (DNA): TGCGCCAGCAGCATCGGGACCTTGAACACTGAAGCTTTCTTT. Protein sequence: CASSIGTLNTEAFF.

This clone was detected once. CDR3 in amino acids: CASRTGRIEAFF. The CDR3 bases are TGTGCCAGCAGGACCGGACGGATTGAAGCTTTCTTT. This chain connects TRBV6-1 to TRBJ1-1; D ambiguous. Germline loops: CDR1 MNHNS, CDR2 SASEGT. This CDR3 spans 12 amino acids. V shed 6 bases and J shed 7 bases, with 12 bases lying between them.

This chain connects TRBV29-1 to TRBJ2-3; unclear D gene. CDR1 is SQVTM and CDR2 is ANQGSEA in the germline V gene. Trimming stripped 4 bases from V and 0 bases from J, with 14 bases between. CDR3 length: 15 residues. This chain's CDR3 is CSVGVRRPSTDTQYF. Written as DNA, the CDR3 is TGCAGCGTTGGGGTACGGCGACCTAGCACAGATACGCAGTATTTT.

The CDR3, as DNA: TGTGCCAGTTTGGACAGGGCCGAGGCTGAAGCTTTCTTT. This sequence encodes CASLDRAEAEAFF. This chain connects TRBV25-1 to TRBJ1-1; 8 positions match TRBD1. Germline CDR1 reads MGHDK; CDR2 reads SYGVNS. Unmatched junction bases numbered 9, after V lost 9 bases and J lost 6 bases. The CDR3 is 13 amino acids. The complete variable domain, with remaining parts taken from reference TRBV25-1 and TRBJ1-1, reads EADIYQTPRYLVIGTGKKITLECSQTMGHDKMYWYQQDPGMELHLIHYSYGVNSTEKGDLSSESTVSRIRTEHFPLTLESARPSHTSQYLCASLDRAEAEAFFGQGTRLTVV.

The chain carries TRBV5-1 and TRBJ2-3, with TRBD2 as a possible D gene (7 bases). The germline CDR1 and CDR2 sequences are SGHRS and YFSETQ. This CDR3 spans 14 amino acids. The V end lost 6 bases, the J end lost 0 bases, and 11 bases lay between the germline ends. The CDR3 here is CASKAGASTDTQYF. The DNA of the CDR3 is TGCGCCAGCAAGGCGGGGGCCAGCACAGATACGCAGTATTTT.

A remark on this clone: A read error may produce the germline difference seen at one junction end. The rearrangement joins TRBV5-1 to TRBJ2-7; D is possibly TRBD2 (7 bases). The CDR3 sequence is 14 residues long. Germline-derived CDR1 and CDR2 are SGHRS and YFSETQ. CDR3 residues: CASSQIGGGSEQYF. In DNA form, the CDR3 reads TGTGCCAGCAGCCAGATCGGCGGGGGCTCCGAGCAGTACTTC. The entire variable domain, with the rest obtained from reference TRBV5-1 and TRBJ2-7, is as follows: KAGVTQTPRYLIKTRGQQVTLSCSPISGHRSVSWYQQTPGQGLQFLFEYFSETQRNKGNFPGRFSGRQFSNSRSEMNVSTLELGDSALYLCASSQIGGGSEQYFGPGTRLTVT.

This clone was observed a handful of times. This chain joins TRBV7-6 and TRBJ1-2; possible D gene TRBD1, 6 bases. Trimming shortened V by 5 bases and J by 7 bases, and 14 bases separated the two germline ends. Germline CDR1 and CDR2: SGHVS and FNYEAQ. The CDR3 has 13 amino acids. The CDR3 DNA reads as TGTGCCAGCAGCCGCAGGGGTTTTGGTGGCTACACCTTC. Protein product: CASSRRGFGGYTF.

This sequence joins TRBV19 and TRBJ2-2, with D perhaps TRBD1 or TRBD2 (5 bases each). Trimming removed 6 bases at V and 2 bases at J, with 13 bases between. From germline, CDR1 is LNHDA and CDR2 SQIVND (reference sequence). This CDR3 is 15 amino acids long. The CDR3, as DNA: TGTGCCAGTAGCGGGACGGTCGTAAACACCGGGGAGCTGTTTTTT. It specifies CASSGTVVNTGELFF.

The CDR3 loop reads CASSLGPQVTDTQYF. CDR3 sequence (DNA): TGCGCCAGCAGCTTGGGGCCCCAGGTGACAGATACGCAGTATTTT. V gene TRBV5-1 combines with J gene TRBJ2-3; D uncertain. The V gene's germline CDR1 is SGHRS and CDR2 YFSETQ. The V end was cut by 0 bases, the J end by 3 bases, with 11 bases between. This CDR3 region has 15 residues.

The V and J genes are TRBV28 and TRBJ2-7, with D unresolved. The CDR3 runs to 16 residues. Per the germline V gene, CDR1 is MDHEN and CDR2 is SYDVKM. The V and J ends lost 2 bases and 4 bases respectively, with 18 bases between them. CDR3 amino acids: CASSLRGPARVYEQYF. The CDR3 DNA reads as TGTGCCAGCAGTTTACGTGGGCCAGCCCGGGTATACGAGCAGTACTTC.

The chain employs TRBV28 and TRBJ1-2; D not certain. The length of the CDR3 is 11 residues. Germline lookup yields CDR1 MDHEN and CDR2 SYDVKM. V dropped 3 bases and J dropped 9 bases, with 8 bases sitting between them. The CDR3 DNA reads TGTGCCAGCAGTTTGGAGTATAGCTACACCTTC. It specifies CASSLEYSYTF.

This clone has only a few counts. The chain couples TRBV5-1 to TRBJ2-5, with D possibly matching TRBD1 (6 bases). This CDR3 is built from 15 residues. Between the trimmed V and J ends, which lost 0 bases and 5 bases, there was a span of 14 bases. The germline gives CDR1 SGHRS, CDR2 YFSETQ. The CDR3 DNA sequence: TGCGCCAGCAGCTTGGGGGGGCCACGAGGGGAGACCCAGTACTTC. Translating it yields CASSLGGPRGETQYF. The whole variable domain, remainder taken from reference TRBV5-1 and TRBJ2-5, is KAGVTQTPRYLIKTRGQQVTLSCSPISGHRSVSWYQQTPGQGLQFLFEYFSETQRNKGNFPGRFSGRQFSNSRSEMNVSTLELGDSALYLCASSLGGPRGETQYFGPGTRLLVL.

This chain connects TRBV2 to TRBJ2-2; 13 bases are shared with TRBD2. The junction had 9 bases not matched to a gene; V was cut back by 2 bases and J by 6 bases. CDR1 is SNHLY, CDR2 FYNNEI, per germline. The CDR3 consists of 18 residues. The CDR3 bases are TGTGCCAGCAGTGAATCGGGACTAGCGGGGATCCCCCCCGGGGAGCTGTTTTTT. This translates into CASSESGLAGIPPGELFF.

V is TRBV6-5 and J is TRBJ2-1; D is unresolved. CDR1 MNHEY and CDR2 SVGAGI come from the germline V gene. Trimming stripped 0 bases from V and 0 bases from J, with 9 bases between. The CDR3 consists of 16 residues. The CDR3 bases are TGTGCCAGCAGTTACTCAGGTCTAAGCTCCTACAATGAGCAGTTCTTC. Residues: CASSYSGLSSYNEQFF.

The chain couples TRBV7-9 to TRBJ1-5; D gene ambiguous. Per germline, CDR1 SEHNR and CDR2 FQNEAQ (reference sequence). V was pared by 5 bases and J by 5 bases, with 10 bases between. CDR3 size: 13 residues. The DNA for the CDR3 is TGTGCCAGCAGCCCGGACGGAGATCAGCCCCAGCATTTT. Its protein is CASSPDGDQPQHF.

The chain links TRBV19 to TRBJ2-1; 10 bases line up with TRBD2. The CDR3 loop spans 15 amino acids. The junction had 5 bases not matched to a gene; V was cut back by 5 bases and J by 4 bases. Germline CDR1 LNHDA, CDR2 SQIVND (reference sequence). CDR3 region: CASSRTSGDYNEQFF. The CDR3 DNA reads as TGTGCCAGTAGTCGGACTAGCGGAGATTACAATGAGCAGTTCTTC.

This sequence joins TRBV5-1 and TRBJ1-4; TRBD1 matches 11 bases. Germline CDR1 is SGHRS and CDR2 is YFSETQ. CDR3 length equals 14 residues. V trimming: 3 bases; J trimming: 7 bases; junction bases outside the gene matches: 2. CDR3 DNA: TGCGCCAGCAGCTCCGGGACAGGGGGTGAAAAACTGTTTTTT. Residues: CASSSGTGGEKLFF.

This clone was counted once. The J gene is TRBJ2-3, the V gene TRBV2, with a weak D call TRBD2 (6 bases). The V gene's germline CDR1 is SNHLY and CDR2 FYNNEI. V was pared by 4 bases and J by 3 bases, with 17 bases between. The CDR3 is made up of 16 amino acids. The CDR3 region is CASSGEFRGRTDTQYF. The DNA of the CDR3 is TGTGCCAGCAGTGGGGAGTTCAGAGGGAGGACAGATACGCAGTATTTT.

The V and J genes are TRBV4-1 and TRBJ1-4; D is unresolved. The CDR3 length is 15 residues. In germline, CDR1 is MGHRA, CDR2 YSYEKL. The ends were cut back, 1 base at V and 4 bases at J, with 10 bases in the middle. In DNA, the CDR3 is TGCGCCAGCAGCCAAGTTCTACAGAATAATGAAAAACTGTTTTTT. Amino acid sequence: CASSQVLQNNEKLFF.

The chain has TRBV10-3 and TRBJ1-2; D remains unclear. Germline-derived CDR1 and CDR2 are ENHRY and SYGVKD. The CDR3 is 11 amino acids. The V end lost 0 bases, the J end lost 7 bases, and 3 bases lay between the germline ends. The CDR3 sequence: CAISESSGYTF. Here the CDR3 DNA reads TGTGCCATCAGTGAGTCGAGTGGCTACACCTTC.